The present entry profiles one T cell receptor beta chain with its context. The PCR ran on 60 Vbeta and 13 Jbeta primers. Clones were sequenced by immunoSEQ multiplex PCR, and TCRdb holds only the in-frame ones, with some missing. The table records over 55,000 clones, about 80% of them present only once. This record comes from a study of cytomegalovirus exposure and HLA in healthy donors. The CDR3 has 11 residues. Trimming took off 5 bases at V and 1 base at J, with 6 bases between the two ends. The germline CDR1 and CDR2 sequences are GTSNPN and SVGIG (reference sequence). Sample: PBMCs. This chain links TRBV30 with TRBJ2-7; tentative D call: TRBD1 (6 bases). The receptor's source is a woman aged 25 to 45 in good health and CMV-seronegative. Here the CDR3 DNA reads TGTGCCTGGCAGGGGTCCTACGAGCAGTACTTC. Protein product: CAWQGSYEQYF.